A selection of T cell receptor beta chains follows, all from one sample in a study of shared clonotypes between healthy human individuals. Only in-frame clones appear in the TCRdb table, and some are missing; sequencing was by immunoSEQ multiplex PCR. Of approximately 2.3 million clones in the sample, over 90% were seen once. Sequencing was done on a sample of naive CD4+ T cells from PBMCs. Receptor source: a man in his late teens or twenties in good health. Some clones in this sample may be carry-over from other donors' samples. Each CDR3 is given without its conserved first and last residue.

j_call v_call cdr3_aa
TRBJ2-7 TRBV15 ATSRGTSWGQYEQY
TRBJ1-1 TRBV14 ASSQDTRADEAF
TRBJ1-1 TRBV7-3 ASSHPRQGAEAF
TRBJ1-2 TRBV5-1 ASSFGTATVRYT
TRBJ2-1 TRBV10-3 AISPGQGVSYSYNEQF
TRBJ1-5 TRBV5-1 ASSVQGGSNQPQH
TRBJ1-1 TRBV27 ASSFGVGAEAF
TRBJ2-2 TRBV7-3 ASSREADTGELF
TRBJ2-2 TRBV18 ASSPGASGTGELF
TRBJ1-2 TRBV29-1 SVRDRGNVYGYT
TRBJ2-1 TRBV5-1 ASRQQVPSYNEQF
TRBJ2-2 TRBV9 ASSVGSDREAGELF
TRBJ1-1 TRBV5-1 ASSLTGSNTEAF
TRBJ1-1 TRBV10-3 AISPSGMNTEAF
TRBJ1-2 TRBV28 ASSPVAGTGKDYGYT
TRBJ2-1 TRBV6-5 ASSMRRQGNEQF
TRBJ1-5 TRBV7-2 ASSLADSQPQH
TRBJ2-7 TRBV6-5 ASRQTGPRGEQY
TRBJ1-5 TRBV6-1 ASSEPGEGQPQH
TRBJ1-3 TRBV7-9 ASRQAGVGNTIY
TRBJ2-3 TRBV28 ATHSAGGPRDTQY
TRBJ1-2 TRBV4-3 ASSQDAGDEYGYT
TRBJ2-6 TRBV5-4 ASSLGTSGNSGANVLT
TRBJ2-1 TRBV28 ASRLEGLGNEQF
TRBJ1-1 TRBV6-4 ASSPGPENTEAF